This entry lists 3 T cell receptor beta chains sequenced from one sample in a study of T-cell memory formation after mild COVID-19. TCRdb re-analysed the 5' RACE reads in MiXCR, keeping a single row per CDR3 protein. The profile shows 450,000 to 650,000 distinct CDR3 sequences, less than 25% of them singletons. Specimen: PBMCs or a T cell subset sorted from them (not recorded which). The source is an adult woman who had mild COVID-19 (a few samples of this study predate the infection). Cell type and time point are not known.

This clonotype was seen only a few times. The genes are TRBV20-1 and TRBJ2-1, with a tentative D call TRBD2 (5 bases). The V gene lost 3 bases and the J gene lost 7 bases, with 28 bases spanning the gap. The length of the CDR3 is 18 residues. Looked up from germline, CDR1 is DFQATT and CDR2 is SNEGSKA (reference sequence). Written as DNA, the CDR3 is TGCAGTGCTAGGAAAACTAGGATAAGCCTCCCATGGGAGAATGAGCAGTTCTTC. Protein product: CSARKTRISLPWENEQFF.

This clonotype came up a few times. The chain has TRBV7-9 and TRBJ2-7, with 8 bases aligning to TRBD2. Germline-derived CDR1 and CDR2 are SEHNR and FQNEAQ (reference sequence). This CDR3 region has 16 residues. V trimming: 5 bases; J trimming: 4 bases; junction bases outside the gene matches: 13. The CDR3 region is CASSLGSGGGTYEQYF. The CDR3 DNA reads as TGTGCCAGCAGCCTAGGGTCTGGCGGGGGGACTTACGAGCAGTACTTC.

With regard to this clonotype: An end of the junction differs from the germline gene, which may be a read error. The rearrangement links TRBV20-1 to TRBJ2-3, with 9 bases fitting TRBD2. In germline, CDR1 is DFQATT, CDR2 SNEGSKA (reference sequence). This CDR3 has 13 residues. CDR3 loop: CSAFLAGLDTKYF. The CDR3 DNA sequence: TGCAGTGCTTTTCTAGCGGGGCTGGATACGAAGTATTTT.